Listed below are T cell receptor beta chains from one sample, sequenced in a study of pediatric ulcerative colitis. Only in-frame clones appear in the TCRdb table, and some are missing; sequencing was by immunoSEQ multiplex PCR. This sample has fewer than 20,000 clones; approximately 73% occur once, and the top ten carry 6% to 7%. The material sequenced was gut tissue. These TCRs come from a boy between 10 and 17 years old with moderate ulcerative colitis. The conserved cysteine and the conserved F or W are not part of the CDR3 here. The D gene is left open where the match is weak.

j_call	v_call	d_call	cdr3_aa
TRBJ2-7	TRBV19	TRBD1	ASSIPPRRGQGTYEQY
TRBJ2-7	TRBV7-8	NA	ASSQPPDSLSYEQY
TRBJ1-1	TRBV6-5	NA	ASSYSGGNTEAF
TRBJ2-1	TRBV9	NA	ASSVAPGSYNEQF
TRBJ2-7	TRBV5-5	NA	ASSLLEYEQY
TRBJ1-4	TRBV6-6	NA	ASIDEGVSGEKLF
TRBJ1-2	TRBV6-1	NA	ASSAGQDAGHGYT
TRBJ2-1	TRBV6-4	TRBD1	ASGTGGYNEQF
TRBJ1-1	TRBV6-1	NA	ASSEVPTHANTEAF
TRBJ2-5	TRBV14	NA	ASSQLGTQY
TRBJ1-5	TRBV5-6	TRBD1	ASSGTGGEPQH
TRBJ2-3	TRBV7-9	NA	ASSFGRGGDTQY
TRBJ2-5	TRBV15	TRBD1	ATSRGQGARETQY
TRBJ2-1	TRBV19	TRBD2	ATQRVLRDYPPRNEQF
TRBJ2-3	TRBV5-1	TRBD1	ASSIGQGADTQY
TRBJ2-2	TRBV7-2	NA	ASSLGAGLGLGTGELF
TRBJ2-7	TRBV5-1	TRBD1	ASSQTGQGSASYEQY
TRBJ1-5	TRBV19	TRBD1	ASSTGTGGQPQH
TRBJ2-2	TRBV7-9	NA	ASSRRTGGNTGELF